The rows below give T cell receptor beta chains drawn from one sample of a study of T cell changes during pregnancy in multiple sclerosis. The method was immunoSEQ multiplex PCR; TCRdb's version includes in-frame clones alone and lacks a portion of them. Among roughly 79,000 clones listed, about nine tenths were seen once. The sample here was CD4+ T cells from peripheral blood mononuclear cells, taken before pregnancy. The receptors come from a female donor with multiple sclerosis, enrolled in a pregnancy study. The CDR3 runs from the conserved cysteine through the conserved F or W. The D gene is left open where the match is weak. A clone size is listed for some rows: how often the clone was seen (once, few, many), or a class if it is expanded.

d_call j_call v_call clone_size cdr3_aa cdr3_nt
NA TRBJ1-5 TRBV5-4 NA CASSQDLTEYSNQPQHF TGTGCCAGCAGCCAAGACCTGACAGAATATAGCAATCAGCCCCAGCATTTT
TRBD1 TRBJ2-1 TRBV9 NA CASSVGTGQNNEQFF TGTGCCAGCAGCGTAGGTACGGGACAGAACAATGAGCAGTTCTTC
NA TRBJ2-1 TRBV7-6 once CASSQRMGRNEQFF TGTGCCAGCAGCCAAAGGATGGGGAGGAATGAGCAGTTCTTC
TRBD1 TRBJ1-1 TRBV10-3 NA CAISDRDRAPNTEAFF TGTGCCATCAGCGACAGGGACAGGGCACCGAACACTGAAGCTTTCTTT
NA TRBJ1-3 TRBV9 NA CASSVGRRSSGNTIYF TGTGCCAGCAGCGTAGGCAGGCGAAGCTCTGGAAACACCATATATTTT
NA TRBJ2-2 TRBV2 NA CASSGRGGGTGELFF TGTGCCAGCAGTGGAAGGGGGGGTGGCACCGGGGAGCTGTTTTTT
TRBD1 TRBJ1-1 TRBV5-1 NA CASSAGGSTEAFF TGCGCCAGCAGCGCAGGGGGGAGCACTGAAGCTTTCTTT
NA TRBJ2-1 TRBV6-1 NA CASSEAGSSYNEQFF TGTGCCAGCAGTGAAGCGGGGAGCTCCTACAATGAGCAGTTCTTC
TRBD2 TRBJ2-1 TRBV9 NA CASSVAGGLYNEQFF TGTGCCAGCAGCGTAGCGGGGGGACTATACAATGAGCAGTTCTTC
TRBD2 TRBJ2-7 TRBV28 NA CASSYLSGRANEQYF TGTGCCAGCAGTTACCTTAGCGGGAGGGCCAACGAGCAGTACTTC
NA TRBJ2-1 TRBV30 NA CAWSVRSSNNEQFF TGTGCCTGGAGTGTACGGTCTAGCAACAATGAGCAGTTCTTC
TRBD2 TRBJ2-1 TRBV7-2 NA CASSLSHQAGGEQFF TGTGCCAGCAGCTTATCTCATCAGGCGGGGGGGGAGCAGTTCTTC
TRBD1 TRBJ1-1 TRBV10-3 NA CAITETGVRNTEAFF TGTGCCATCACCGAGACAGGGGTCCGTAACACTGAAGCTTTCTTT
NA TRBJ1-3 TRBV18 NA CASSLRRGLSGNTIYF TGTGCCAGCTCACTCCGACGGGGACTCTCTGGAAACACCATATATTTT
NA TRBJ2-1 TRBV28 NA CASSSPGGGTPNEQFF TGTGCCAGCAGTTCCCCGGGGGGCGGGACACCCAATGAGCAGTTCTTC
TRBD1 TRBJ2-2 TRBV11-1 NA CASSNRGQTTGELFF TGTGCCAGCAGCAACCGGGGACAGACCACCGGGGAGCTGTTTTTT
TRBD1 TRBJ1-1 TRBV30 NA CAWSVLFRWEDRTPALPGAFF TGTGCCTGGAGTGTACTCTTTCGATGGGAGGACAGGACTCCCGCACTACCGGGAGCTTTCTTT